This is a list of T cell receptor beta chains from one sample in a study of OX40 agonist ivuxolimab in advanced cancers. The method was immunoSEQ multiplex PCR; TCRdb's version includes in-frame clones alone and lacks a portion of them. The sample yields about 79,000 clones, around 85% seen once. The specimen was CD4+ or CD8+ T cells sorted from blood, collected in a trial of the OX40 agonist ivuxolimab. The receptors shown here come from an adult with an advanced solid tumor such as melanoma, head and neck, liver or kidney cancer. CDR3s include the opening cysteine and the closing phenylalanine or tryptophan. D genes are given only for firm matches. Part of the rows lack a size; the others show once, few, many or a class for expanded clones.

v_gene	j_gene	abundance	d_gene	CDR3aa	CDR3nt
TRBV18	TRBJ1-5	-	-	CASSPDWGNQPQHF	TGTGCCAGCTCACCCGACTGGGGGAATCAGCCCCAGCATTTT
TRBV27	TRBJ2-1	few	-	CASSFEVASYNEQFF	TGTGCCAGCAGTTTTGAGGTGGCCTCCTACAATGAGCAGTTCTTC
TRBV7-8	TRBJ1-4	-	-	CASSLSAATNEKLFF	TGTGCCAGCAGCTTATCGGCCGCGACTAATGAAAAACTGTTTTTT
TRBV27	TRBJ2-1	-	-	CASSWGLSSYNEQFF	TGTGCCAGCAGTTGGGGGCTGAGCTCCTACAATGAGCAGTTCTTC
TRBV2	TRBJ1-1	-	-	CASREFVNTEAFF	TGTGCCAGCCGGGAGTTCGTGAACACTGAAGCTTTCTTT
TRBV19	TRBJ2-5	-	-	CASSQGQPTETQYF	TGTGCCAGTAGTCAGGGGCAGCCAACAGAGACCCAGTACTTC
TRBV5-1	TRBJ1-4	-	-	CASSLADNNEKLFF	TGCGCCAGCAGCTTGGCGGATAATAATGAAAAACTGTTTTTT
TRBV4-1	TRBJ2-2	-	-	CASKPHFSRGSGELFF	TGCGCCAGCAAACCCCATTTTAGCCGAGGATCGGGGGAGCTGTTTTTT
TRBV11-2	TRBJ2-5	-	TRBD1	CASSLRGQGEETQYF	TGTGCCAGCAGCTTAAGGGGACAGGGGGAAGAGACCCAGTACTTC
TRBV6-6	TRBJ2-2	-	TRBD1	CASSSTGVVGELFF	TGTGCCAGCAGCTCGACAGGGGTTGTCGGGGAGCTGTTTTTT
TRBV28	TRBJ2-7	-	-	CASSSGLSYEQYF	TGTGCCAGCAGTTCGGGACTTTCCTACGAGCAGTACTTC
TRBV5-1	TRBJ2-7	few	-	CASRGGPDTQYEQYF	TGCGCCAGCCGTGGGGGACCCGACACCCAATACGAGCAGTACTTC
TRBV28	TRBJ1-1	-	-	CASSFAGLGAEAFF	TGTGCCAGCAGTTTCGCAGGTCTAGGCGCTGAAGCTTTCTTT
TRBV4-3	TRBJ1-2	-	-	CASSQDSGDRGNYGYTF	TGCGCCAGCAGCCAAGATTCTGGAGACAGAGGCAACTATGGCTACACCTTC
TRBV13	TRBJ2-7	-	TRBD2	CASSGEGEQYF	TGTGCCAGCAGCGGGGAGGGCGAGCAGTACTTC
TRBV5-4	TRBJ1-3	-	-	CASSSVGGAESGNTIYF	TGTGCCAGCAGCTCAGTAGGTGGGGCAGAATCTGGAAACACCATATATTTT
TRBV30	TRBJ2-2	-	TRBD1	CAWSGTGTEAGELFF	TGTGCCTGGAGTGGGACCGGGACAGAGGCCGGGGAGCTGTTTTTT
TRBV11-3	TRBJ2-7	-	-	CASSPGAKLSYEQYF	TGTGCCAGCAGTCCTGGGGCAAAACTCTCCTACGAGCAGTACTTC
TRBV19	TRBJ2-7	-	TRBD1	CASSIGQGLNYEQYF	TGTGCCAGTAGTATAGGACAGGGTCTGAACTACGAGCAGTACTTC
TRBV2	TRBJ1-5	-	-	CASSPSGREVYQPQHF	TGTGCCAGCAGTCCAAGTGGACGGGAGGTATATCAGCCCCAGCATTTT
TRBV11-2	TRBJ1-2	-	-	CASSLGGASNYGYTF	TGTGCCAGCAGCTTAGGCGGGGCCTCTAACTATGGCTACACCTTC
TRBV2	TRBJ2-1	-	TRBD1	CASSEARGQGSLTNEQFF	TGTGCCAGCAGTGAAGCGCGCGGACAGGGATCGCTAACCAATGAGCAGTTCTTC
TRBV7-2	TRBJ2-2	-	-	CASSLDGVNTGELFF	TGTGCCAGCAGCTTAGACGGGGTGAACACCGGGGAGCTGTTTTTT
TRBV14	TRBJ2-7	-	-	CASSHGMGVYYEQYF	TGTGCCAGCAGCCATGGGATGGGAGTCTACTACGAGCAGTACTTC
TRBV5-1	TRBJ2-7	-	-	CASSLGGGTHPYEQYF	TGCGCCAGCAGCTTGGGGGGCGGGACCCATCCCTACGAGCAGTACTTC
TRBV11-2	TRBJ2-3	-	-	CASSFSGFSTDTQYF	TGTGCCAGCAGCTTTAGCGGATTCAGCACAGATACGCAGTATTTT
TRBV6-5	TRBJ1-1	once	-	CASSYSKGLEAFF	TGTGCCAGCAGTTACTCGAAGGGGCTTGAAGCTTTCTTT
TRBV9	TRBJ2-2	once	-	CASSVASGELFF	TGTGCCAGCAGCGTAGCTTCCGGGGAGCTGTTTTTT
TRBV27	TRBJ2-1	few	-	CASSLSSPSDSEQFF	TGTGCCAGCAGTTTAAGTTCCCCGTCTGACAGTGAGCAGTTCTTC
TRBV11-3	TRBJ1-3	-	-	CASRVTNSGNTIYF	TGTGCCAGCAGAGTCACAAACTCTGGAAACACCATATATTTT
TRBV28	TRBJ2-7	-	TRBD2	CASSPGTSGSYEQYF	TGTGCCAGCAGCCCGGGGACTAGCGGGTCGTACGAGCAGTACTTC
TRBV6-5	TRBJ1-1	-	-	CASSYSRGAEAFF	TGTGCCAGCAGTTACTCGAGGGGCGCTGAAGCTTTCTTT
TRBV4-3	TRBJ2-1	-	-	CASSQDSGSSYNEQFF	TGCGCCAGCAGCCAAGATTCAGGGAGCTCCTACAATGAGCAGTTCTTC
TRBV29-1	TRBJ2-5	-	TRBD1	CSVTGERETQYF	TGCAGCGTAACAGGGGAACGAGAGACCCAGTACTTC
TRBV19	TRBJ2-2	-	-	CASSIGRESGELFF	TGTGCCAGTAGTATAGGAAGGGAATCCGGGGAGCTGTTTTTT
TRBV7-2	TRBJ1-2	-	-	CASSFPLYGYTF	TGTGCCAGCAGCTTCCCTCTCTATGGCTACACCTTC
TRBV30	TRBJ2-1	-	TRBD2	CAWSQRGLAGEIEQFF	TGTGCCTGGAGCCAACGCGGACTAGCGGGAGAAATTGAGCAGTTCTTC
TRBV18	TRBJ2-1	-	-	CASSPRSYNEQFF	TGTGCCAGCTCACCACGTAGTTACAATGAGCAGTTCTTC
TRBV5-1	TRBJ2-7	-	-	CASSLDTGTYEQYF	TGCGCCAGCAGCTTGGATACAGGTACCTACGAGCAGTACTTC
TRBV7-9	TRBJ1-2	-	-	CASSLTGSNYGYTF	TGTGCCAGCAGCTTAACAGGGTCGAACTATGGCTACACCTTC
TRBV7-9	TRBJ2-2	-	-	CASSLVHTGELFF	TGTGCCAGCAGCTTAGTCCACACCGGGGAGCTGTTTTTT
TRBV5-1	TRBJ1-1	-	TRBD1	CASSLDRGDTEAFF	TGCGCCAGCAGCTTGGACAGGGGGGACACTGAAGCTTTCTTT
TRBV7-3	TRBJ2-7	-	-	CASSPGAGAPYEQYF	TGTGCCAGCAGCCCTGGGGCAGGGGCCCCCTACGAGCAGTACTTC
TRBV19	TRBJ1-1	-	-	CASSIGLAEAFF	TGTGCCAGTAGTATAGGGTTGGCTGAAGCTTTCTTT
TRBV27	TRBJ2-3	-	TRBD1	CASSFRGHRTDTQYF	TGTGCCAGCAGTTTCAGGGGGCACCGCACAGATACGCAGTATTTT
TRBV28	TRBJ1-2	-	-	CASSRGGNYGYTF	TGTGCCAGCAGTCGGGGCGGGAACTATGGCTACACCTTC
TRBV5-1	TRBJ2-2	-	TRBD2	CASSLSRNSAGDRAGELFF	TGCGCCAGCAGCTTGAGTCGGAATTCAGCGGGAGATAGGGCCGGGGAGCTGTTTTTT
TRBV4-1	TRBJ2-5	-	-	CASSQPGKETQYF	TGCGCCAGCAGCCAACCGGGGAAAGAGACCCAGTACTTC
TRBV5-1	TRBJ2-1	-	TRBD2	CASGSGRPYNEQFF	TGCGCCAGCGGGAGCGGGAGACCCTACAATGAGCAGTTCTTC
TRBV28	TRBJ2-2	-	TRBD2	CASGGRAITGELFF	TGTGCCAGCGGCGGGAGGGCCATTACCGGGGAGCTGTTTTTT
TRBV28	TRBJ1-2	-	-	CASSQGIYTF	TGTGCCAGCTCACAGGGAATCTACACCTTC
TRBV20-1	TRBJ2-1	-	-	CSASHNEQFF	TGCAGTGCTAGCCACAATGAGCAGTTCTTC
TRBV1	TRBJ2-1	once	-	CTSSQDVGGRTDEQFF	TGCACCAGCAGCCAAGATGTGGGCGGGAGGACCGATGAGCAGTTCTTC
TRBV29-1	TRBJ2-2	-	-	CSVVSINTGELFF	TGCAGCGTTGTTTCAATAAACACCGGGGAGCTGTTTTTT
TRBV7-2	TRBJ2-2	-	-	CASSLLNTGELFF	TGTGCCAGCAGCTTACTGAACACCGGGGAGCTGTTTTTT
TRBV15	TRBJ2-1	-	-	CATSREASLDEQFF	TGTGCCACCAGCAGAGAAGCCTCTCTTGATGAGCAGTTCTTC
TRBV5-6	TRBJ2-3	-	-	CASSLTGVRGGTTDTQYF	TGTGCCAGCAGCTTGACAGGCGTAAGAGGGGGAACTACAGATACGCAGTATTTT
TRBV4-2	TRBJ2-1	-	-	CASSQEGYDEQFF	TGTGCCAGCAGCCAAGAGGGGTACGATGAGCAGTTCTTC
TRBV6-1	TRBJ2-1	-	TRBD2	CASRAGETYNEQFF	TGTGCCAGCAGAGCGGGAGAGACCTACAATGAGCAGTTCTTC